The 31 T cell receptor beta chains presented below share a single source sample, sequenced in a study of shared clonotypes between healthy human individuals. Profiling relied on immunoSEQ multiplex PCR, and the TCRdb table lists in-frame clones only, not all of them. The sample lists around 2.1 million clones, 85% to 95% occurring once. The naive CD8 fraction comprised CD45RO-negative cells positively selected for CCR7 and excluded terminally differentiated effector memory CD45RA+ cells. Specimen: naive CD8+ T cells from PBMCs. All receptors derive from a man between 18 and 35 years old in good health. Some clones in this sample may be carry-over from other donors' samples.

The chain employs TRBV7-9 and TRBJ2-7, with D possibly TRBD2 on 5 matching bases. The CDR3 has 16 residues. The germline V gene encodes CDR1 SEHNR and CDR2 FQNEAQ (reference sequence). Trimming took off 8 bases at V and 4 bases at J, with 24 bases between the two ends. The CDR3 reads CASDQVQTMGGYEQYF. In nucleotides, the CDR3 is TGTGCCAGCGACCAGGTCCAGACTATGGGTGGGTACGAGCAGTACTTC.

The chain links TRBV27 to TRBJ2-1; 7 bases map to TRBD1. This CDR3 is 16 amino acids long. J was trimmed by 5 bases and V by 2 bases; bases with no gene match: 9. Germline V gene sequence: CDR1 MNHEY, CDR2 SMNVEV (reference sequence). The CDR3, as DNA: TGTGCCAGCAGTTTAGGGACCGGGACAGCTAACAATGAGCAGTTCTTC. This encodes CASSLGTGTANNEQFF.

As regards this clone: Other DNA sequences within the sample encode an identical CDR3. The chain employs TRBV7-9 and TRBJ2-3; 8 bases agree with TRBD2. The CDR3 contains 14 residues. The germline gives CDR1 SEHNR, CDR2 FQNEAQ (reference sequence). V gave up 8 bases and J gave up 0 bases; unmatched junction bases: 4. CDR3 DNA: TGTGCCAGCTCATCTAGCGGGAGCACAGATACGCAGTATTTT. The encoded protein is CASSSSGSTDTQYF.

This chain connects TRBV9 to TRBJ1-1, with D uncertain. Trimming pared 3 bases from V and 8 bases from J, leaving 11 bases between. Germline-derived CDR1 and CDR2 are SGDLS and YYNGEE. The CDR3 length is 12 residues. CDR3 nucleotides: TGTGCCAGCAGCGATCGGGCTGGGGAAGCTTTCTTT. It encodes CASSDRAGEAFF.

This clone was counted a single time. The chain employs TRBV5-1 and TRBJ2-4, with 8 bases that match TRBD1. Germline lookup yields CDR1 SGHRS and CDR2 YFSETQ. CDR3 size: 16 residues. With V trimmed by 4 bases and J by 0 bases, 6 bases remained unmatched. CDR3: CASSQRTGLAKNIQYF. The CDR3 nucleotides read TGCGCCAGCAGCCAAAGGACAGGGCTAGCCAAAAACATTCAGTACTTC.

The V gene is TRBV27, the J gene TRBJ2-3, with 7 nucleotides matching TRBD2. Germline V CDR1 and CDR2: MNHEY, SMNVEV (reference sequence). CDR3 length: 15 residues. V lost 3 bases to trimming and J lost 2 bases; unmatched junction nucleotides: 5. The CDR3 DNA reads TGTGCCAGCAGTTTTGGAGCGGGGACCACAGATACGCAGTATTTT. It yields the protein CASSFGAGTTDTQYF.

The chain employs TRBV11-2 and TRBJ2-7, with unresolved D. Trimming stripped 1 base from V and 7 bases from J, with 11 bases between. This CDR3 has 13 residues. The germline CDR1 and CDR2 sequences are SGHAT and FQNNGV. Written as DNA, the CDR3 is TGTGCCAGCAGCTTAGGGGCCCGAAGGGAGCAGTACTTC. This encodes CASSLGARREQYF.

The rearrangement joins TRBV13 to TRBJ1-2; TRBD1 aligns across 9 bases. Trimming took 7 bases from V and 5 from J; bases not matched to a gene: 17. This CDR3 is 17 amino acids long. Germline assignment: CDR1 PRHDT and CDR2 FYEKMQ (reference sequence). As DNA, the CDR3 is TGTGCCAGCACGATACTGGGGGGGACAGGGAGTGTGTATGGCTACACCTTC. Amino acids: CASTILGGTGSVYGYTF.

This clone was observed once. This CDR3 is also generated by other DNA sequences in the sample. The rearrangement joins TRBV9 to TRBJ1-2; 8 bases map to TRBD1. CDR1 and CDR2 (germline): SGDLS, YYNGEE. The CDR3 is 14 amino acids. With 2 bases clipped from V and 4 bases from J, the junction kept 4 bases outside the gene matches. Here the CDR3 DNA reads TGTGCCAGCAGCGTCGGACAGGGTATCTATGGCTACACCTTC. Protein sequence: CASSVGQGIYGYTF.

V usage is TRBV30 and J usage is TRBJ1-1; the D gene is possibly TRBD1 (6 bases). With 0 bases removed from V and 11 bases from J, the gap between germline ends came to 19 bases. Germline V gene data show CDR1 as GTSNPN and CDR2 as SVGIG (reference sequence). CDR3 length equals 14 residues. The chain's CDR3 is CAWSVGWDGGEAFF. The CDR3 region has the DNA TGTGCCTGGAGTGTCGGCTGGGACGGGGGCGAGGCTTTCTTT.

V is TRBV5-6 and J is TRBJ2-3; 8 bases are a match to TRBD2. The J segment lost 2 bases and the V segment lost 3 bases, leaving 11 bases of the junction unmatched. CDR1 is SGHDT and CDR2 is YYEEEE in the germline V gene. The CDR3 runs 17 residues. This CDR3 is CASSSFILAAFTDTQYF. The CDR3 nucleotides read TGTGCCAGCAGCTCCTTCATACTAGCGGCCTTCACAGATACGCAGTATTTT.

V usage is TRBV2 and J usage is TRBJ1-2; TRBD1 might be the D (5 bases). Looked up from germline, CDR1 is SNHLY and CDR2 is FYNNEI. Trimming shortened V by 6 bases and J by 2 bases, and 16 bases separated the two germline ends. The CDR3 is 15 amino acids. The CDR3 DNA is TGTGCCAGCAGGCACCGGGACGTATTAAACTATGGCTACACCTTC. Amino acid sequence: CASRHRDVLNYGYTF. Full variable domain (missing parts from reference TRBV2 and TRBJ1-2): EPEVTQTPSHQVTQMGQEVILRCVPISNHLYFYWYRQILGQKVEFLVSFYNNEISEKSEIFDDQFSVERPDGSNFTLKIRSTKLEDSAMYFCASRHRDVLNYGYTFGSGTRLTVV.

V is TRBV25-1 and J is TRBJ2-5; D is unclear. The ends were cut back, 3 bases at V and 5 bases at J, with 19 bases in the middle. The CDR3 is made up of 16 amino acids. The germline V gene encodes CDR1 MGHDK and CDR2 SYGVNS. The CDR3 DNA reads as TGTGCCAGCAGTGATGTTAGGACCCCCTTCGGGGAGACCCAGTACTTC. Translated, it gives CASSDVRTPFGETQYF. Based on the CDR3 plus reference TRBV25-1 and TRBJ2-5, the full variable domain is EADIYQTPRYLVIGTGKKITLECSQTMGHDKMYWYQQDPGMELHLIHYSYGVNSTEKGDLSSESTVSRIRTEHFPLTLESARPSHTSQYLCASSDVRTPFGETQYFGPGTRLLVL.

A note on this clone: This same CDR3 is encoded by further DNA sequences in the sample. The chain recombines TRBV9 with TRBJ2-7; D gene unclear. The CDR3 sequence is 13 residues long. The germline V and J ends were trimmed by 0 bases and 2 bases, with 6 bases remaining between them. Looked up from germline, CDR1 is SGDLS and CDR2 is YYNGEE. CDR3 coding DNA: TGTGCCAGCAGCGTAGCGCCTACCTACGAGCAGTACTTC. Its protein is CASSVAPTYEQYF.

This clone showed up just once. The CDR3, as DNA: TGTGCCAGTACCCCACGGTGGACTAGCGGGCACAATGAGCAGTTCTTC. This encodes CASTPRWTSGHNEQFF. The chain has TRBV19 and TRBJ2-1; 11 bases agree with TRBD2. The ends lost 7 bases at V and 5 bases at J; junction bases unmatched: 10. CDR1 and CDR2 (germline): LNHDA, SQIVND (reference sequence). The CDR3 is 16 residues long.

J is TRBJ1-1 and V is TRBV4-1; D perhaps matches TRBD1 (5 bases). The CDR3 spans 16 residues. V dropped 3 bases and J dropped 0 bases, with 14 bases sitting between them. The germline gives CDR1 MGHRA, CDR2 YSYEKL. The CDR3: CASSHPGGKMNTEAFF. DNA of the CDR3: TGCGCCAGCAGCCACCCGGGGGGGAAGATGAACACTGAAGCTTTCTTT.

The rearrangement uses TRBV11-2 and TRBJ2-1; D is possibly TRBD2 (5 bases). Germline V gene lookup returns CDR1 SGHAT and CDR2 FQNNGV. V lost 4 bases, J lost 7 bases, and 14 bases lay in between. The CDR3 loop spans 14 amino acids. The CDR3 DNA is TGTGCCAGCAGCTCGAGGGAGAAGGTGAATGAGCAGTTCTTC. This translates into CASSSREKVNEQFF.

CDR3 coding DNA: TGTGCCAGCAGCCCCAAGGGAGAGGGAAAATACTATGGCTACACCTTC. Its translation: CASSPKGEGKYYGYTF. The V gene is TRBV14, the J gene TRBJ1-2, with D hard to call. Germline CDR1 is SGHDN and CDR2 is FVKESK. The V and J ends lost 4 bases and 3 bases respectively, with 18 bases between them. The CDR3 loop spans 16 amino acids.

V gene TRBV9 combines with J gene TRBJ2-7, with 13 bases fitting TRBD2. The CDR3 runs 15 residues. V lost 4 bases and J lost 7; bases outside the gene matches: 8. Germline CDR1 is SGDLS and CDR2 is YYNGEE. CDR3 bases: TGTGCCAGCAGCCACGGGACTAGCGGGAAGGTTGAGCAGTACTTC. Its protein product is CASSHGTSGKVEQYF.

This clone has just one count. The chain couples TRBV27 to TRBJ2-4; no reliable D call. Germline CDR1 is MNHEY and CDR2 is SMNVEV (reference sequence). This CDR3 has 17 amino acids. V dropped 1 base and J dropped 0 bases, with 13 bases sitting between them. This chain's CDR3 is CASSLYVGTLAKNIQYF. The CDR3 DNA reads as TGTGCCAGCAGTTTATACGTCGGAACGCTAGCCAAAAACATTCAGTACTTC.

The rearrangement uses TRBV11-2 and TRBJ2-5; 10 nucleotides line up with TRBD1. The CDR3 loop spans 16 amino acids. V lost 4 bases to trimming and J lost 5 bases; unmatched junction nucleotides: 10. The germline V gene encodes CDR1 SGHAT and CDR2 FQNNGV. CDR3: CASSSRQGAHMETQYF. The DNA of the CDR3 is TGTGCCAGCAGCTCCCGACAGGGGGCGCATATGGAGACCCAGTACTTC.

V is TRBV27 and J is TRBJ2-3; perhaps TRBD2 as D (6 bases). This CDR3 spans 17 amino acids. Deletions cut 2 bases from V and 0 bases from J, with 15 bases between. CDR1 is MNHEY, CDR2 SMNVEV, per germline (reference sequence). The CDR3 bases are TGTGCCAGCAGTTTAATGGGTGTGAGCGGGAGCACAGATACGCAGTATTTT. It encodes CASSLMGVSGSTDTQYF.

The rearrangement links TRBV28 to TRBJ1-1, with 11 bases identical to TRBD1. The CDR3 contains 15 residues. The V gene's germline CDR1 is MDHEN and CDR2 SYDVKM. The V and J ends lost 8 bases and 3 bases, in that order; junction bases with no gene match: 8. The CDR3: CASSGTGGRDTEAFF. The CDR3 bases are TGTGCCAGCTCCGGGACAGGGGGTCGGGACACTGAAGCTTTCTTT.

J is TRBJ2-7 and V is TRBV6-1; D possibly corresponds to TRBD2 (6 bases). V gave up 2 bases and J gave up 0 bases, with 14 bases separating them. The germline V gene encodes CDR1 MNHNS and CDR2 SASEGT. The CDR3 loop spans 16 amino acids. The CDR3 reads CASSESDYLTSYEQYF. The CDR3 DNA sequence: TGTGCCAGCAGTGAATCGGACTATTTGACCTCCTACGAGCAGTACTTC.

V and J are TRBV9 and TRBJ2-1, with 12 bases that match TRBD2. Trimming took 4 bases from V and 3 from J; bases not matched to a gene: 11. CDR1 and CDR2 from the germline V gene are SGDLS and YYNGEE. The CDR3 runs to 18 residues. The CDR3 DNA is TGTGCCAGCAGCCAGCTAGCGGGAGGGCCCAATGTCTACAATGAGCAGTTCTTC. Translated, it gives CASSQLAGGPNVYNEQFF.

V usage is TRBV7-9 and J usage is TRBJ2-3; D unclear. CDR3 length: 13 amino acids. In germline, CDR1 is SEHNR, CDR2 FQNEAQ (reference sequence). Trimming left V 5 bases short and J 2 bases short, with 8 bases between. CDR3 sequence (DNA): TGTGCCAGCAGCCGGACGGTCACAGATACGCAGTATTTT. Its protein product is CASSRTVTDTQYF. Supplemented by reference TRBV7-9 and TRBJ2-3, the full variable domain reads DTGVSQNPRHKITKRGQNVTFRCDPISEHNRLYWYRQTLGQGPEFLTYFQNEAQLEKSRLLSDRFSAERPKGSFSTLEIQRTEQGDSAMYLCASSRTVTDTQYFGPGTRLTVL.

In its sample, this clone was seen a few times. This rearrangement joins TRBV4-1 to TRBJ1-5; possibly TRBD1 for D (5 bases). CDR1 and CDR2 from the germline V gene are MGHRA and YSYEKL. Trimming shortened V by 8 bases and J by 0 bases, and 8 bases separated the two germline ends. The CDR3 totals 13 residues. The CDR3 loop is CASSTVSNQPQHF. CDR3 DNA sequence: TGCGCCAGCTCGACAGTTAGCAATCAGCCCCAGCATTTT.

The J gene is TRBJ1-2, the V gene TRBV4-2, with D uncertain. The CDR3 runs to 13 residues. Trimming pared 5 bases from V and 4 bases from J, leaving 11 bases between. CDR1 and CDR2 (germline): LGHNA, YNFKEQ. CDR3 loop: CASSLSQFYGYTF. The CDR3 DNA follows: TGTGCCAGCAGCTTGTCGCAGTTCTATGGCTACACCTTC.

The V call is TRBV27, the J call TRBJ2-7; D might be TRBD2 (5 bases). V shed 5 bases and J shed 2 bases, with 19 bases lying between them. Germline V CDR1 and CDR2: MNHEY, SMNVEV (reference sequence). This CDR3 comprises 16 residues. The CDR3 reads CASSRSGGEVPYEQYF. The CDR3, as DNA: TGTGCCAGCAGTCGTTCCGGAGGTGAAGTTCCCTACGAGCAGTACTTC.

This chain connects TRBV19 to TRBJ2-7, with a possible D match to TRBD1 (6 bases). The CDR3 is 15 amino acids. Trimming shortened V by 6 bases and J by 0 bases, and 15 bases separated the two germline ends. CDR1 and CDR2 from the germline V gene are LNHDA and SQIVND (reference sequence). CDR3 DNA: TGTGCCAGTAGCGCGACAGGTTCTTACTCCTACGAGCAGTACTTC. It yields the protein CASSATGSYSYEQYF.

The rearrangement joins TRBV14 to TRBJ2-7; 15 bases match TRBD2. The germline gives CDR1 SGHDN, CDR2 FVKESK. J lost 4 bases, V lost 4 bases, and 8 bases had no gene match. There are 17 residues in the CDR3. The CDR3 protein is CASSLRGTSGRLYEQYF. The CDR3 nucleotides read TGTGCCAGCAGCCTACGCGGGACTAGCGGGAGGTTGTACGAGCAGTACTTC.